This paragraph reports one T cell receptor beta chain. The data originate from a study of blood T cell repertoires in COVID-19. TCRdb's copy holds only in-frame clones and misses some; the assay was immunoSEQ multiplex PCR. The table lists under 75,000 clones, around 84% of them singletons, with roughly 7% in the top ten. The sequenced sample was peripheral blood. The clonotype comes from a man aged 55 to 70 with acute or convalescent COVID-19.

CDR3 bases: TGTGCCAGCAGCGTTTCGGGGGGGCGAGATACGCAGTATTTT. Protein sequence: CASSVSGGRDTQYF. This chain links TRBV9 with TRBJ2-3, with TRBD2 matching 8 bases. The V and J ends lost 2 bases and 5 bases, in that order; junction bases with no gene match: 4. CDR1 is SGDLS, CDR2 YYNGEE, per germline. The CDR3 totals 14 residues.